The 15 T cell receptor beta chains presented below share a single source sample, sequenced in a study of cytomegalovirus exposure and HLA in healthy donors. The repertoire was sequenced with immunoSEQ multiplex PCR; TCRdb's copy has only in-frame clones and lacks some. The sample includes about 130,000 clones, 89% of them seen just once. The specimen was PBMCs. The receptors were gathered from a young woman in good health and CMV-seronegative.

The chain links TRBV4-1 to TRBJ2-2, with TRBD2 matching 7 bases. Germline V gene lookup returns CDR1 MGHRA and CDR2 YSYEKL. This CDR3 contains 17 residues. V was clipped by 1 base and J by 5 bases; unmatched bases: 10. The CDR3: CASSQGVVAGETGELFF. DNA for the CDR3: TGCGCCAGCAGCCAAGGAGTTGTTGCGGGAGAAACCGGGGAGCTGTTTTTT.

This rearrangement joins TRBV20-1 to TRBJ2-7; the match to TRBD1 covers 12 bases. The CDR3 contains 11 residues. V gave up 6 bases and J gave up 12 bases; unmatched junction bases: 6. In germline, CDR1 is DFQATT, CDR2 SNEGSKA (reference sequence). The CDR3 DNA is TGCAGTGCGAGCGGGACAGGGGGCAGGTACTTC. Translated: CSASGTGGRYF.

The chain couples TRBV6-1 to TRBJ1-2; TRBD1 aligns across 9 bases. V dropped 5 bases and J dropped 6; count of bases not matched to a gene: 4. CDR1 is MNHNS and CDR2 is SASEGT in the germline V gene. This CDR3 has 13 residues. The CDR3 DNA reads TGTGCCAGCAGTTTGACAGGGGGAGATGGCTACACCTTC. Amino acids: CASSLTGGDGYTF.

The genes are TRBV28 and TRBJ1-1, with TRBD1 as a possible D gene (6 bases). The V gene's germline CDR1 is MDHEN and CDR2 SYDVKM. Trimming pared 5 bases from V and 0 bases from J, leaving 13 bases between. This CDR3 is built from 15 residues. CDR3 region: CASSLDRLMNTEAFF. The CDR3 region has the DNA TGTGCCAGCAGTCTAGACAGGCTCATGAACACTGAAGCTTTCTTT.

The V and J genes are TRBV9 and TRBJ2-3, with D possibly TRBD2 on 5 matching bases. CDR1 is SGDLS, CDR2 YYNGEE, per germline. Trimming shortened V by 6 bases and J by 6 bases, and 17 bases separated the two germline ends. The CDR3 contains 14 residues. CDR3 in DNA: TGTGCCAGCACTTTGGCTAGCATGGTGGATACGCAGTATTTT. Its protein is CASTLASMVDTQYF.

The V and J genes are TRBV19 and TRBJ2-3, with 7 bases identical to TRBD2. This CDR3 region has 17 residues. The germline V gene has CDR1 LNHDA and CDR2 SQIVND (reference sequence). The V gene end was trimmed by 5 bases and the J gene end by 0 bases; junction bases not matched to a gene: 11. In nucleotides, the CDR3 is TGTGCCAGTAGTCCTGGACTAGTAGACACTAGCACAGATACGCAGTATTTT. It yields the protein CASSPGLVDTSTDTQYF.

The chain links TRBV19 to TRBJ2-7; 8 nucleotides line up with TRBD1. Germline V gives CDR1 LNHDA, CDR2 SQIVND (reference sequence). The CDR3 loop spans 15 amino acids. Unmatched junction bases numbered 11, after V lost 9 bases and J lost 1 base. The CDR3 here is CASSWDRSKSYEQYF. The CDR3 coding sequence is TGTGCCAGCTCTTGGGACAGGTCAAAGTCCTACGAGCAGTACTTC.

This chain links TRBV10-1 with TRBJ2-2; D perhaps matches TRBD1 (5 bases). V was shortened by 3 bases and J by 7 bases, with 9 bases between the two germline ends. CDR3 length equals 13 residues. Germline assignment: CDR1 WNHNN and CDR2 SYGVQD (reference sequence). CDR3 sequence (DNA): TGCGCCAGCAGTGACAGGGTAGGCGGGGAGCTGTTTTTT. Translated: CASSDRVGGELFF.

The chain carries TRBV5-6 and TRBJ2-1; 15 bases match TRBD2. Looked up from germline, CDR1 is SGHDT and CDR2 is YYEEEE. V was clipped by 7 bases and J by 9 bases; unmatched bases: 14. There are 17 residues in the CDR3. CDR3 region: CASLQTGTSGRISEQFF. CDR3 sequence (DNA): TGTGCCAGCCTCCAGACTGGGACTAGCGGGAGGATCAGTGAGCAGTTCTTC.

The rearrangement joins TRBV6-4 to TRBJ2-1; possible D gene TRBD2, 7 bases. CDR3 length: 17 residues. In germline, CDR1 is MRHNA, CDR2 SNTAGT. V was clipped by 0 bases and J by 8 bases, with 20 bases between them. CDR3 sequence reads: CASSDSGPGGGSDEQFF. DNA for the CDR3: TGTGCCAGCAGTGACTCGGGGCCCGGGGGCGGGAGCGATGAGCAGTTCTTC.

The rearrangement uses TRBV7-2 and TRBJ1-2; no definite D call. V was pared by 4 bases and J by 4 bases, with 7 bases between. Per germline, CDR1 SGHTA and CDR2 FQGNSA. The CDR3 totals 12 residues. The CDR3 protein is CASSSGPYGYTF. The CDR3 DNA is TGTGCCAGCAGCTCGGGTCCCTATGGCTACACCTTC.

This chain uses TRBV29-1 with TRBJ2-2, with D possibly matching TRBD2 (5 bases). The germline V gene encodes CDR1 SQVTM and CDR2 ANQGSEA. Trimming pared 5 bases from V and 4 bases from J, leaving 14 bases between. The CDR3 spans 14 residues. CDR3 coding DNA: TGCAGCGTTCGGGATGTTCAGGCCACCGGGGAGCTGTTTTTT. Translated: CSVRDVQATGELFF.

The chain employs TRBV28 and TRBJ2-7; D is possibly TRBD2 (6 bases). The CDR3 runs 12 residues. CDR1 is MDHEN and CDR2 is SYDVKM in the germline V gene. Trimming removed 10 bases from V and 3 bases from J, with 13 bases in between. The CDR3 DNA reads as TGTGCCACCCGGAGCGGGTTCTACGAGCAGTACTTC. As protein: CATRSGFYEQYF.

The CDR3 reads CASSMLPGQGTPYEQYF. The DNA for the CDR3 is TGTGCCAGCAGCATGCTCCCCGGACAGGGGACCCCCTACGAGCAGTACTTC. The chain links TRBV5-4 to TRBJ2-7, with 9 bases aligning to TRBD1. After removal of 4 bases from V and 2 bases from J, the junction contained 13 bases not matched to a gene. CDR3 length: 17 residues. CDR1 SGHNT and CDR2 YYREEE come from the germline V gene (reference sequence).

V gene TRBV7-9 combines with J gene TRBJ2-1; 10 nucleotides line up with TRBD2. This CDR3 region has 15 residues. CDR1 SEHNR and CDR2 FQNEAQ come from the germline V gene (reference sequence). The junction had 4 bases not matched to a gene; V was cut back by 4 bases and J by 4 bases. The CDR3 loop reads CASSSELAGYNEQFF. The CDR3 DNA reads as TGTGCCAGCAGCTCCGAACTAGCGGGATACAATGAGCAGTTCTTC. The full variable domain, in which reference TRBV7-9 and TRBJ2-1 provide the parts outside the CDR3, is DTGVSQNPRHKITKRGQNVTFRCDPISEHNRLYWYRQTLGQGPEFLTYFQNEAQLEKSRLLSDRFSAERPKGSFSTLEIQRTEQGDSAMYLCASSSELAGYNEQFFGPGTRLTVL.